This T cell receptor (beta chain) was observed in a study of cytomegalovirus exposure and HLA in healthy donors. The germline CDR1 and CDR2 sequences are SGHTA and FQGTGA. The CDR3 extends over 14 amino acids. The J segment lost 1 base and the V segment lost 5 bases, leaving 3 bases of the junction unmatched. The PCR made use of 60 Vbeta and 13 Jbeta primers. Profiling relied on immunoSEQ multiplex PCR, and the TCRdb table lists in-frame clones only, not all of them. This sample carries under 300,000 clones, roughly 70% of them seen once, and the ten largest clones take approximately 2.5%. The sequence was collected from a female donor in good health and CMV-seronegative. V usage is TRBV7-3 and J usage is TRBJ2-3, with 7 positions matching TRBD2. The sequencing input was PBMCs. CDR3 sequence reads: CASSTRGGTDTQYF. CDR3 coding DNA: TGTGCCAGCAGCACCCGGGGGGGCACAGATACGCAGTATTTT.